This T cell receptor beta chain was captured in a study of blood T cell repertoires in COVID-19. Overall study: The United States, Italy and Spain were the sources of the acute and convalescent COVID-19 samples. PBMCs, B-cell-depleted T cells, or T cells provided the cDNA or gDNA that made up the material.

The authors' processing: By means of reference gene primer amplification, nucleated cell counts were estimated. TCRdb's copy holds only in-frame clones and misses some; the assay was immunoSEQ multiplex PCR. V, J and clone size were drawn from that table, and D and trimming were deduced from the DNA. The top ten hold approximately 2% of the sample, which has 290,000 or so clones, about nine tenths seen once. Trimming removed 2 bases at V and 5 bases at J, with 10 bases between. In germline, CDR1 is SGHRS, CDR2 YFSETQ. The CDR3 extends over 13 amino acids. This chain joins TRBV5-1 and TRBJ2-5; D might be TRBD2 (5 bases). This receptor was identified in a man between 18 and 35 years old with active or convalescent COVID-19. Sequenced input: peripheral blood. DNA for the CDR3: TGCGCCAGCAGCTTCGAGACGGGGGAGACCCAGTACTTC. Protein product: CASSFETGETQYF.